The rows below give T cell receptor beta chains drawn from one sample of a study of blood T cell repertoires in COVID-19. Assay: immunoSEQ multiplex PCR; the TCRdb copy retains only in-frame clones and omits some. The sample includes approximately 300,000 clones, approximately 90% of them seen just once. The sequencing input was PBMCs or T cells enriched from blood (not recorded which). These receptors were obtained from a woman aged 25 to 39 who had recovered from COVID-19. Each CDR3 is given with its conserved first and last residue. The D gene is left open where the match is weak. For some rows the clone size is stated as once, few or many, or as a class when expanded; others skip it.

NA	TRBV6-1	TRBD1	TRBJ1-1	CSSSEATGGTEAFF	TGTTCCAGCAGTGAAGCGACAGGGGGCACTGAAGCTTTCTTT
NA	TRBV10-1	NA	TRBJ2-3	CASSDRASQYF	TGCGCCAGCAGTGACAGGGCGTCGCAGTATTTT
NA	TRBV29-1	TRBD1	TRBJ1-2	CSVPGGGQGDWSYGYTF	TGCAGCGTCCCAGGTGGGGGACAGGGGGATTGGTCCTATGGCTACACCTTC
NA	TRBV6-5	NA	TRBJ1-2	CASTLTGFSNYGYTF	TGTGCCAGCACACTTACAGGGTTTTCTAACTATGGCTACACCTTC
NA	TRBV6-5	NA	TRBJ1-2	CASSYSAANYGYTF	TGTGCCAGCAGTTACTCGGCCGCTAACTATGGCTACACCTTC
NA	TRBV9	NA	TRBJ1-5	CARAPTDNQPQHF	TGTGCCAGGGCGCCGACTGACAATCAGCCCCAGCATTTT
NA	TRBV2	TRBD1	TRBJ1-2	CASTGQGYGYGYTF	TGTGCCAGTACGGGACAGGGGTATGGCTATGGCTACACCTTC
NA	TRBV25-1	NA	TRBJ2-2	CASGSGVGELFF	TGTGCCAGCGGCAGCGGCGTCGGGGAGCTGTTTTTT
NA	TRBV18	NA	TRBJ1-1	CASSALENTEAFF	TGTGCCAGCTCAGCGCTCGAAAACACTGAAGCTTTCTTT
NA	TRBV19	NA	TRBJ1-1	CASSMRRGVNTEAFF	TGTGCCAGTAGTATGCGGAGGGGAGTGAACACTGAAGCTTTCTTT
NA	TRBV11-2	NA	TRBJ2-7	CASSSTRGKSYEQYF	TGTGCCAGCAGCTCAACTCGGGGGAAATCCTACGAGCAGTACTTC
once	TRBV25-1	NA	TRBJ1-6	CASSEPGLYNSPLHF	TGTGCCAGCAGTGAGCCTGGACTCTATAATTCACCCCTCCACTTT
NA	TRBV27	NA	TRBJ2-7	CASSADTVSYEQYF	TGTGCCAGCAGTGCCGACACCGTCTCCTACGAGCAGTACTTC
NA	TRBV10-3	TRBD2	TRBJ2-3	CATRGGTTDTQYF	TGTGCCACTCGGGGGGGGACCACAGATACGCAGTATTTT
NA	TRBV4-3	TRBD1	TRBJ1-2	CASSQESRGPYGYTF	TGCGCCAGCAGCCAAGAAAGCAGGGGGCCCTATGGCTACACCTTC
NA	TRBV7-2	NA	TRBJ2-7	CASSLPHRDEQYF	TGTGCCAGCAGCTTGCCCCATCGGGACGAGCAGTACTTC
once	TRBV6-2/TRBV6-3	NA	TRBJ2-3	CASSYHRGSGKADTQYF	TGTGCCAGCAGTTACCATAGGGGGTCAGGGAAGGCAGATACGCAGTATTTT
NA	TRBV7-2	NA	TRBJ1-1	CASSPTRGGVWF	TGTGCCAGCAGCCCCACTCGGGGTGGTGTGTGGTTT
NA	TRBV6-4	TRBD1	TRBJ1-1	CASSEKGTGGSTEAFF	TGTGCCAGCAGTGAGAAGGGGACAGGGGGGAGCACTGAAGCTTTCTTT
once	TRBV25-1	NA	TRBJ2-1	CASRDDRGGSYNEQFF	TGTGCCAGCAGAGACGATAGGGGTGGCTCCTACAATGAGCAGTTCTTC
NA	TRBV6-5	NA	TRBJ1-1	CASSKNTEAFF	TGTGCCAGCTCAAAAAACACTGAAGCTTTCTTT
once	TRBV19	TRBD1	TRBJ1-2	CASRRTGERYGYTF	TGTGCCAGTAGGCGGACAGGGGAACGGTATGGCTACACCTTC
NA	TRBV29-1	TRBD1	TRBJ1-2	CSVDTGAGGYTF	TGCAGCGTCGACACAGGGGCAGGAGGCTACACCTTC
NA	TRBV25-1	NA	TRBJ1-6	CASSDPGVLGSPLHF	TGTGCCAGCAGTGACCCAGGGGTCCTAGGGTCACCCCTCCACTTT
NA	TRBV7-9	TRBD2	TRBJ2-1	CASSFGGGARNEQFF	TGTGCCAGCAGCTTTGGCGGGGGGGCCAGGAATGAGCAGTTCTTC
NA	TRBV3-1/TRBV3-2	NA	TRBJ2-6	CASSQDYSGANVLTF	TGTGCCAGCAGCCAAGATTACTCTGGGGCCAACGTCCTGACTTTC
NA	TRBV5-1	TRBD1	TRBJ1-1	CASSVQGQGNTEAFF	TGCGCCAGCAGCGTGCAGGGACAGGGCAACACTGAAGCTTTCTTT
NA	TRBV19	TRBD1	TRBJ1-4	CASSRTGDTKNEKLFF	TGTGCCAGTAGCAGGACAGGGGACACCAAGAATGAAAAACTGTTTTTT
NA	TRBV5-6	NA	TRBJ1-6	CASSFRSSSYNSPLHF	TGTGCCAGCAGCTTTAGGAGTAGCTCCTATAATTCACCCCTCCACTTT
NA	TRBV11-2	TRBD2	TRBJ2-7	CASSSGLAGGVYEQYF	TGTGCCAGCAGCTCCGGACTAGCGGGGGGCGTCTACGAGCAGTACTTC
NA	TRBV7-2	TRBD1	TRBJ2-5	CASTPGQGRETQYF	TGTGCCAGCACCCCGGGACAGGGAAGGGAGACCCAGTACTTC
NA	TRBV18	NA	TRBJ2-3	CASSPRGTDTQYF	TGTGCCAGCTCCCCCCGCGGCACAGATACGCAGTATTTT
NA	TRBV19	NA	TRBJ1-6	CASSIEQNNSPLHF	TGTGCCAGTAGTATTGAACAGAATAATTCACCCCTCCACTTT
once	TRBV4-1	NA	TRBJ1-5	CASSQEGGQPQHF	TGCGCCAGCAGCCAAGAAGGCGGTCAGCCCCAGCATTTT
NA	TRBV19	TRBD2	TRBJ2-1	CATQASGGVEQFF	TGTGCCACCCAAGCTAGCGGTGGCGTGGAGCAGTTCTTC
NA	TRBV4-1	NA	TRBJ1-2	CASSQGTAKGNYGYTF	TGCGCCAGCAGCCAAGGGACAGCCAAGGGTAACTATGGCTACACCTTC
once	TRBV30	TRBD2	TRBJ2-3	CALTLVAGGANTQYF	TGTGCCCTCACCCTTGTAGCGGGGGGAGCAAATACGCAGTATTTT
once	TRBV19	NA	TRBJ2-1	CASRALWGRNEQFF	TGTGCCAGTAGGGCCCTATGGGGCCGCAATGAGCAGTTCTTC
NA	TRBV29-1	NA	TRBJ1-2	CSVESGTLRGYTF	TGCAGCGTTGAATCCGGGACTTTGCGGGGCTACACCTTC
NA	TRBV5-6	NA	TRBJ1-6	CASSLVASYNSPLHF	TGTGCCAGCAGCTTGGTAGCCTCCTATAATTCACCCCTCCACTTT
NA	TRBV6-2/TRBV6-3	TRBD1	TRBJ2-7	CASSWTGPYEQYF	TGTGCCAGCAGCTGGACAGGACCCTACGAGCAGTACTTC
once	TRBV19	NA	TRBJ2-1	CASSAPEGDKTRYNEQFF	TGTGCCAGTAGTGCCCCAGAGGGTGACAAAACGAGATACAATGAGCAGTTCTTC
NA	TRBV7-9	NA	TRBJ1-6	CASSPPGQTGGSPLHF	TGTGCCAGCAGCCCCCCGGGGCAGACGGGAGGTTCACCCCTCCACTTT
NA	TRBV5-1	TRBD2	TRBJ2-3	CASRSTPGLASLDTQYF	TGCGCCAGCAGGTCAACGCCGGGACTAGCGTCCCTAGATACGCAGTATTTT
NA	TRBV6-1	NA	TRBJ2-7	CASSEKGGSYEQYF	TGTGCCAGCAGTGAAAAGGGAGGCTCCTACGAGCAGTACTTC
NA	TRBV6-1	NA	TRBJ2-5	CASSERGKETQYF	TGTGCCAGCAGTGAAAGGGGCAAAGAGACCCAGTACTTC
NA	TRBV29-1	NA	TRBJ1-5	CSVGQTENQPQHF	TGCAGCGTTGGACAGACGGAAAATCAGCCCCAGCATTTT
NA	TRBV27	NA	TRBJ2-3	CASSLSVSGFTDTQYF	TGTGCCAGCAGTTTATCGGTCAGCGGGTTCACAGATACGCAGTATTTT
NA	TRBV2	NA	TRBJ1-4	CASSAWGANEKLFF	TGTGCCAGCAGTGCTTGGGGGGCTAATGAAAAACTGTTTTTT
NA	TRBV6-5	NA	TRBJ1-1	CASSYSTGGTFF	TGTGCCAGCAGTTACTCTACAGGAGGGACTTTCTTT